The TCR beta chain described here comes from a study of OX40 agonist ivuxolimab in advanced cancers. Study-level background: While on treatment, patients had intravenous ivuxolimab at 0.01 to 10 mg/kg every 2 weeks. The study enrolled dose-escalation patients with hepatocellular carcinoma, melanoma, renal cell or head and neck cancer. A mean age of roughly 62 years, range about 20 to 85, was recorded, and more than 80% were male. Points from the study as a whole: At 0.1 to 3.0 mg/kg and by week 6, CD4+ and CD8+ T cells in the blood had expanded clonally.

Produced via immunoSEQ multiplex PCR; TCRdb's table is partial and in-frame only. The profile shows about 46,000 clones, around 84% of them singletons. Of note for this clone: Antigen unknown.

Germline V CDR1 and CDR2: MDHEN, SYDVKM. Trimming took 5 bases from V and 5 from J; bases not matched to a gene: 11. This CDR3 contains 16 residues. The input for sequencing was CD4+ or CD8+ T cells sorted from blood, taken in a trial of the OX40 agonist ivuxolimab. The rearrangement uses TRBV28 and TRBJ2-5, with 10 bases that match TRBD2. The source of this sequence is an adult with an advanced solid tumor such as melanoma, head and neck, liver or kidney cancer. CDR3 sequence: CASSKPSGRGGETQYF. CDR3 DNA: TGTGCCAGCAGTAAGCCTAGCGGGAGAGGAGGGGAGACCCAGTACTTC.